This T cell receptor (beta chain) appears in the sequencing data of a study of blood T cell repertoires in COVID-19 (dated by TCRdb to 2019 to 2021). For the study in its entirety: Samples covering the acute and convalescent phases of COVID-19 were provided by collaborators in the United States, Italy and Spain. Samples came from the ongoing ImmuneRACE study (first 160 participants) plus 1,254 subjects from 6 global collaborators. The repertoires were released in a freely available public database intended as a resource for research on the immune response to SARS-CoV-2. Where available, HLA class I and class II types were obtained from metadata supplied by the sample provider rather than from assay-based typing. Deeply sampled blood TCRbeta repertoires from subjects exposed to, actively infected with, or recovered from COVID-19 were included in the dataset. The prospective study material was composed of cDNA or gDNA derived from T cells, B-cell-depleted T cells, or PBMCs. Nearly every sample came with metadata listing a de-identified subject ID, COVID-19 status, age in years and sex. Paper-wide results and their limitations: The amount of clinical and demographic metadata varied by source and participant and was provided uncurated.

A word on this clone: Its specific antigen is unknown. Base qualities are not at hand, and no much larger clone is one base apart.

The germline V gene supplies CDR1 KGHDR and CDR2 SFDVKD. The CDR3 numbers 14 residues from cysteine through phenylalanine. The CDR3 DNA has 42 bases and is translated from base 1. V and J lose 6 bases and 10 bases, and a span of 18 bases separates them. The collaborating institutions used their own protocols to collect whole blood in K2EDTA tubes. For TCRbeta analysis, collaborators shipped samples as frozen whole blood, isolated PBMCs, or DNA extracted from either of those sample types. The immunoSEQ Assay, a bias-controlled multiplex PCR, was used to amplify TCRbeta CDR3 regions from genomic DNA. The original methods were these. Nucleated cell counts per sample were estimated from amplification of reference gene primers within the assay. Sequence reads were collapsed and filtered to measure the absolute abundance of every unique TCRbeta CDR3 rearrangement. For each sample, productive Simpson clonality was calculated as the square root of Simpson's diversity index over productive rearrangements. Drawn from immuneACCESS, this table holds only the in-frame rearrangements with V and J called that TCRdb kept. Clones are partly lost; checked studies trace under half to an unresolved V gene and leave the rest unexplained. Clonal size and the V and J genes are those of that table, whereas D and trimming came from the DNA. The sample has about 160,000 clones on record, approximately 87% of them singletons. The ten largest account for about 3.9% of the sample.

The specimen was peripheral blood. The TCR sequence derives from a woman between 65 and 79 years old with acute or convalescent COVID-19. The chain is encoded by TRBV24-1 joined to TRBJ2-1, and possibly TRBD1, on 5 matching bases. The sequenced DNA is TGTGCCACCAGTCCACAGCAGGGTGCAGGCGAGCAGTTCTTC. This codes for CATSPQQGAGEQFF.